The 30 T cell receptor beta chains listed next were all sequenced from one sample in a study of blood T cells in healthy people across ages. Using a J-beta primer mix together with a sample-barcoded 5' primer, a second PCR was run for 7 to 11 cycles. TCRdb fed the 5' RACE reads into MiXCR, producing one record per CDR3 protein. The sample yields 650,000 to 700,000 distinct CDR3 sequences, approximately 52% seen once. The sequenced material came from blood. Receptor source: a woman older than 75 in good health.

In DNA, the CDR3 is TGCAGCGTTGCTGGGACTAGCGGGAGGGGTGAGCAGTTCTTC. Its translation: CSVAGTSGRGEQFF. The chain employs TRBV29-1 and TRBJ2-1; 16 bases are shared with TRBD2. Germline loops: CDR1 SQVTM, CDR2 ANQGSEA. V trimming: 4 bases; J trimming: 9 bases; junction bases outside the gene matches: 3. This CDR3 has 14 residues.

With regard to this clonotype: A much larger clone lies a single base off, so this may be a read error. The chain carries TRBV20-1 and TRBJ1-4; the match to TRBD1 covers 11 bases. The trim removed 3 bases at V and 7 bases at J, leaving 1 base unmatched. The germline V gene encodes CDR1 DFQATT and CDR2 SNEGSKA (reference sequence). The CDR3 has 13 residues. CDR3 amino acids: CSARDRGLEKLFF. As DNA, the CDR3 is TGCAGTGCTAGGGACAGGGGGCTTGAAAAACTGTTTTTT.

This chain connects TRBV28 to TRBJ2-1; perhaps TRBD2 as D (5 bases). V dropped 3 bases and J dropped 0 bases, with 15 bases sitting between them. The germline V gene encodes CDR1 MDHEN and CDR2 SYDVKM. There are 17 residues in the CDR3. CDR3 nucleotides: TGTGCCAGCAGTTTTTCGGACGGGAAAAGCTCCTACAATGAGCAGTTCTTC. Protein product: CASSFSDGKSSYNEQFF.

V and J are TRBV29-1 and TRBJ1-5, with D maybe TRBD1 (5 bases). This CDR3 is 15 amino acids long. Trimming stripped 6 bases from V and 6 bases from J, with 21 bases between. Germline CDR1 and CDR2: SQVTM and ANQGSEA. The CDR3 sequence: CSVSAGQGSGQPQHF. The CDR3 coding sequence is TGCAGCGTCTCCGCGGGGCAGGGCTCAGGTCAGCCCCAGCATTTT.

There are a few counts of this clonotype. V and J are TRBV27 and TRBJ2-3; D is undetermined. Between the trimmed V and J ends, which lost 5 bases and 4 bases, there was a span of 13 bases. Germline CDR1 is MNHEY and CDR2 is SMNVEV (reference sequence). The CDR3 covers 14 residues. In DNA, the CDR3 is TGTGCCAGCAGTCAACGGTTCAGCGCAGATACGCAGTATTTT. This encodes CASSQRFSADTQYF.

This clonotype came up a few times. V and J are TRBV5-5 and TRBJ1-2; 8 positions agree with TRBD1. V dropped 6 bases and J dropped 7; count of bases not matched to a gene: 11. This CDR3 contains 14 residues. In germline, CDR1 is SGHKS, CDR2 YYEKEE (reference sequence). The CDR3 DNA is TGTGCCAGCACCCTATGGACAGGGCAAAGTGGCTACACCTTC. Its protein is CASTLWTGQSGYTF. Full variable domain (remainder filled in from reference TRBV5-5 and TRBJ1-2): DAGVTQSPTHLIKTRGQQVTLRCSPISGHKSVSWYQQVLGQGPQFIFQYYEKEERGRGNFPDRFSARQFPNYSSELNVNALLLGDSALYLCASTLWTGQSGYTFGSGTRLTVV.

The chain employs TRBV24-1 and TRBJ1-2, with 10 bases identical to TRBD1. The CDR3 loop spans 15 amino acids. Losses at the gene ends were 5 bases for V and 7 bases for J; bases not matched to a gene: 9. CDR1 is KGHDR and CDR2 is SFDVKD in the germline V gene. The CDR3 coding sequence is TGTGCCACCAGTGCAACCGCGTGGGACAGGGGTGGCTACACCTTC. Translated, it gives CATSATAWDRGGYTF.

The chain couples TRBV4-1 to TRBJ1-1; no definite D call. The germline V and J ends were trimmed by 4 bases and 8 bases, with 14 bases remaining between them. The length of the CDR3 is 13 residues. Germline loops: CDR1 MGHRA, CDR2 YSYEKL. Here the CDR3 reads CASSLTPVGEAFF. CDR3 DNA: TGCGCCAGCAGCCTGACCCCCGTCGGGGAAGCTTTCTTT.

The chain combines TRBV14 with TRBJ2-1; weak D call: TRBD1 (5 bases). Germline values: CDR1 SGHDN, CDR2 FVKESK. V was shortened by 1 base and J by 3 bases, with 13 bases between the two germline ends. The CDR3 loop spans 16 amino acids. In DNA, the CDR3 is TGTGCCAGCAGCCAAGGGAACAGGAGACACTACAATGAGCAGTTCTTC. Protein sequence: CASSQGNRRHYNEQFF. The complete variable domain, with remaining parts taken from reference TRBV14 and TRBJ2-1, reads EAGVTQFPSHSVIEKGQTVTLRCDPISGHDNLYWYRRVMGKEIKFLLHFVKESKQDESGMPNNRFLAERTGGTYSTLKVQPAELEDSGVYFCASSQGNRRHYNEQFFGPGTRLTVL.

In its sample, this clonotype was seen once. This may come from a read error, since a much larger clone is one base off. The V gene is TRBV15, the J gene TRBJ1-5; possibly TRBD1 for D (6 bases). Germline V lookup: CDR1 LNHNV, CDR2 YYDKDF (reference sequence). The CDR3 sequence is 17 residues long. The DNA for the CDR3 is TGTGCCACCAGCAGGACCCCGCAGGGACATAGCAATCAGTCCCAGCATTTT. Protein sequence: CATSRTPQGHSNQSQHF.

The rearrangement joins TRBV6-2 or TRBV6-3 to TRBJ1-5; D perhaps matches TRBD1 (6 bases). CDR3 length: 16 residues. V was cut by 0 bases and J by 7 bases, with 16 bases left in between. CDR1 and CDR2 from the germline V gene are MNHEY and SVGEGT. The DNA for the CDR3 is TGTGCCAGCAGTTACTCGGGACATAGGATCGGGCAGCCCCAGCATTTT. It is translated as CASSYSGHRIGQPQHF.

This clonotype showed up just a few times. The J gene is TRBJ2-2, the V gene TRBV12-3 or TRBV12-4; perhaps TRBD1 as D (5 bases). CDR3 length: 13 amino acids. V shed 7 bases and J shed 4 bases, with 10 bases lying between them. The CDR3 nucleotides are TGTGCCAGCACCGCAGGGTTCACCGGGGAGCTGTTTTTT. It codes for CASTAGFTGELFF.

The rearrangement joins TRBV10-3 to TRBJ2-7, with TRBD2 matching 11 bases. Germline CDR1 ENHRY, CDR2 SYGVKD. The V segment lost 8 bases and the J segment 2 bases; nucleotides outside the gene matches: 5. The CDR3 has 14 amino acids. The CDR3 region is CAISPSGGTYEQYF. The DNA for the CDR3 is TGTGCCATCTCGCCTAGCGGGGGGACCTACGAGCAGTACTTC.

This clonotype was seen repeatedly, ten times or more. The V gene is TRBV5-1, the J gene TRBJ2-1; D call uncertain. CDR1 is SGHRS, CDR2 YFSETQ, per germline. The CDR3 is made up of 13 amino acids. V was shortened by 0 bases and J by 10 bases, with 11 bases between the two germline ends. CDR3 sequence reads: CASSLEDGREQFF. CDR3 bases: TGCGCCAGCAGCTTGGAAGACGGTCGGGAGCAGTTCTTC.

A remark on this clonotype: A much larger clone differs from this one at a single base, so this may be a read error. The CDR3 DNA reads as TGTGCCGGCAGTCCTCAGGGGCTAAGTACGCAGTATTTT. Its translation: CAGSPQGLSTQYF. The gene calls are TRBV27 and TRBJ2-3; possible D gene TRBD1, 6 bases. Germline assignment: CDR1 MNHEY and CDR2 SMNVEV (reference sequence). The CDR3 runs 13 residues.

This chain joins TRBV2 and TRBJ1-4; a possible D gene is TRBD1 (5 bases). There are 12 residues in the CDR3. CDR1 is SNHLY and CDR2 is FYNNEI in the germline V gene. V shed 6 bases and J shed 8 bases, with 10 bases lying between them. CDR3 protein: CASRIEGEKLFF. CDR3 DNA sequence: TGTGCCAGCAGAATTGAGGGGGAAAAACTGTTTTTT. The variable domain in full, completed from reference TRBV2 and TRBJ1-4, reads EPEVTQTPSHQVTQMGQEVILRCVPISNHLYFYWYRQILGQKVEFLVSFYNNEISEKSEIFDDQFSVERPDGSNFTLKIRSTKLEDSAMYFCASRIEGEKLFFGSGTQLSVL.

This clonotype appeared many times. CDR3 bases: TGTGCCTGGAGATTGGGGTCTGTGGCAGAGGAGCAGTTCTTC. This encodes CAWRLGSVAEEQFF. V gene TRBV30 combines with J gene TRBJ2-1; D not resolved. V gave up 3 bases and J gave up 10 bases, with 19 bases separating them. The length of the CDR3 is 14 residues. Looked up from germline, CDR1 is GTSNPN and CDR2 is SVGIG (reference sequence).

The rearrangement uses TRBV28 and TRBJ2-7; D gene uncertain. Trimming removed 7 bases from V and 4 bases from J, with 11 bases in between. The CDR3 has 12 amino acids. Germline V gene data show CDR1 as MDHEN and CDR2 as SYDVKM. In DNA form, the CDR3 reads TGTGCCAGCACGGCAGGAACATACGAGCAGTACTTC. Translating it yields CASTAGTYEQYF.

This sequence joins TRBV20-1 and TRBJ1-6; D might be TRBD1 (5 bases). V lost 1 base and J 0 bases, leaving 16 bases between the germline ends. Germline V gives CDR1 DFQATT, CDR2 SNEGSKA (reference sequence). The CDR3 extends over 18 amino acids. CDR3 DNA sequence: TGCAGTGCTAGAGTTTTGGGGACGGCTAGCTCCTATAATTCACCCCTCCACTTT. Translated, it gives CSARVLGTASSYNSPLHF.

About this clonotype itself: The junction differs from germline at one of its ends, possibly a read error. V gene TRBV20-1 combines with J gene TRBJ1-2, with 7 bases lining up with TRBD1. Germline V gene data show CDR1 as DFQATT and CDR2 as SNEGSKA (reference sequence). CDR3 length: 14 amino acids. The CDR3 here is CSARPAGGSYGYTF. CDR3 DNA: TGCAGTGCTAGACCGGCAGGGGGTAGCTATGGCTACACCTTT.

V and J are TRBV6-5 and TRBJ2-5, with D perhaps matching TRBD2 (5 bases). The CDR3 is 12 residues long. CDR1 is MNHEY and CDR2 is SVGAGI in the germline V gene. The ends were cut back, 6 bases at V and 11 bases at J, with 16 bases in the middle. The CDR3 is CASRTGNGRQYF. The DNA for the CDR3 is TGTGCCAGCAGAACCGGGAACGGTAGGCAGTACTTC.

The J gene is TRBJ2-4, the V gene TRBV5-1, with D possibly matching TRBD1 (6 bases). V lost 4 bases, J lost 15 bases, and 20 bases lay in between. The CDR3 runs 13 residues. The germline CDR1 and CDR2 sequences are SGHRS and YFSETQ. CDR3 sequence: CASSPRTDATLYF. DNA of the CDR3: TGCGCCAGCAGCCCCCGGACAGACGCGACTCTGTACTTC.

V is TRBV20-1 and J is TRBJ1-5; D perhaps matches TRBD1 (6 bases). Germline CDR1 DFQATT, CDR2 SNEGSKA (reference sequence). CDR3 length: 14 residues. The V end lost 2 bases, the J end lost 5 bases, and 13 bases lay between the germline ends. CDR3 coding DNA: TGCAGTGCTAGAAGCCCAGGGGTCGATCAGCCCCAGCATTTT. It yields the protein CSARSPGVDQPQHF.

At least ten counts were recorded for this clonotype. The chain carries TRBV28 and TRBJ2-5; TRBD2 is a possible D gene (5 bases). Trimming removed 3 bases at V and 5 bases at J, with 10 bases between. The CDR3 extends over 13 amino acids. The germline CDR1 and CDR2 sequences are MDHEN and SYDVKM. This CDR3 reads CASSFGGSETQYF. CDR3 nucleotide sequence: TGTGCCAGCAGTTTCGGCGGGTCGGAGACCCAGTACTTC. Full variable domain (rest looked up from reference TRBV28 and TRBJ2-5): DVKVTQSSRYLVKRTGEKVFLECVQDMDHENMFWYRQDPGLGLRLIYFSYDVKMKEKGDIPEGYSVSREKKERFSLILESASTNQTSMYLCASSFGGSETQYFGPGTRLLVL.

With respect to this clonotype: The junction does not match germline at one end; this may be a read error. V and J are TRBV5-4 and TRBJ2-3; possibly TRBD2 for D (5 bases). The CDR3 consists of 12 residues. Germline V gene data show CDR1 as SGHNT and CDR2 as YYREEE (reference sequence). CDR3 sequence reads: CVSSGSTDTQYF. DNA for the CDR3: TGTGTCAGCAGCGGCAGCACAGATACGCAGTATTTT.

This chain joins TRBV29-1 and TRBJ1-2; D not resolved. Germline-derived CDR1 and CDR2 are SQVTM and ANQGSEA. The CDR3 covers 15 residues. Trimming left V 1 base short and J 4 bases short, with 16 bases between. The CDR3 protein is CSVEGEDGSLYGYTF. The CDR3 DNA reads TGCAGCGTTGAAGGGGAGGACGGTTCGCTCTATGGCTACACCTTC.

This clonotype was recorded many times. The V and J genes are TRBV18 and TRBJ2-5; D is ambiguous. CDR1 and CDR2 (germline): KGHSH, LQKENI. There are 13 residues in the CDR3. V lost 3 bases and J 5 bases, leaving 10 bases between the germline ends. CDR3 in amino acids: CASSPPSGETQYF. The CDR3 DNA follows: TGTGCCAGCTCACCTCCGTCCGGGGAGACCCAGTACTTC.

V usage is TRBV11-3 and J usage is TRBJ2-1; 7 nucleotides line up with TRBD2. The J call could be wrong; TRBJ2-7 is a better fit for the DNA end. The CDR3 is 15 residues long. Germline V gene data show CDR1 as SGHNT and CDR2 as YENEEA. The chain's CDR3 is CASSPRDYPYNEQYF. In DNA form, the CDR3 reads TGTGCCAGCAGCCCCCGGGACTACCCTTACAATGAGCAGTACTTC.

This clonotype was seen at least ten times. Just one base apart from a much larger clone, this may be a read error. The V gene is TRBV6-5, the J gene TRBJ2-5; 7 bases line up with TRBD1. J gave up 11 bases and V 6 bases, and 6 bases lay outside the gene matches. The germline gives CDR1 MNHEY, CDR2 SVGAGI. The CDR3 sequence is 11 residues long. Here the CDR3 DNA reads TGTGCCAGCAGACAGGGGCATGAGCAGTACTTC. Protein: CASRQGHEQYF.

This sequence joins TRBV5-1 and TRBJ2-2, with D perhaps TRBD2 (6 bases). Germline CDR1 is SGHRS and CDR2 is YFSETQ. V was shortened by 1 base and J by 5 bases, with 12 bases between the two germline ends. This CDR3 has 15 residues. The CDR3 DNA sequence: TGCGCCAGCAGCTTGATGGCTAGCGTAACCGGGGAGCTGTTTTTT. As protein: CASSLMASVTGELFF.